This T cell receptor (beta chain) was found in a study of T cell responses to AZD1222 COVID-19 vaccine. Findings of the study overall: Epitopes outside B.1.351 and B.1.1.7 mutated regions reportedly drew nearly half of spike TCRs. None of the repertoires were sampled until the peak T cell response had passed.

This CDR3 has 14 amino acids. V dropped 5 bases and J dropped 7 bases, with 12 bases sitting between them. CDR1 is SEHNR, CDR2 FQNEAQ, per germline (reference sequence). Details on this clone: Its matching antigen is unknown.

Profiled with immunoSEQ multiplex PCR; TCRdb holds only in-frame clones, not every one. The sample records around 150,000 clones, around 90% being singletons. Sequenced here: peripheral blood, sampled 28 days after the second AZD1222 dose. This clonotype was obtained from an adult who received the AZD1222 COVID-19 vaccine. The chain has TRBV7-9 and TRBJ1-6, with D possibly TRBD1 on 6 matching bases. The CDR3 bases are TGTGCCAGCAGCCCAGGGGACCGAAATTCACCCCTCCACTTT. The encoded protein is CASSPGDRNSPLHF.